This TCR beta chain comes out of a study of shared clonotypes between healthy human individuals. The table lists this clone with a few counts. Healthy HIV-negative adults with no recent acute infections or vaccinations were recruited as donors. The data were produced by immunoSEQ multiplex PCR, yet TCRdb's version contains in-frame clones alone and is incomplete. Of 2 million to 3 million clones in the sample, more than 90% were seen once. The clonotype comes from a young man in good health. The sample was naive CD4+ T cells sorted from blood. Subset in this sample: CD45RA+ positively selected.

In nucleotides, the CDR3 is TGTGCCTGGGACAGGGACTCCTACGAGCAGTACTTC. Amino acids: CAWDRDSYEQYF. The chain carries TRBV30 and TRBJ2-7; TRBD1 agrees at 7 bases. Germline V gene data show CDR1 as GTSNPN and CDR2 as SVGIG (reference sequence). This CDR3 has 12 amino acids. V shed 5 bases and J 0 bases; nucleotides not matched to a gene: 1.